This T cell receptor beta chain came from a study of cytomegalovirus exposure and HLA in healthy donors. Overall study results and limits: Specificity for CMV antigens was confirmed in vitro for a few of the CMV-associated chains.

The germline V gene encodes CDR1 SGHTS and CDR2 YDEGEE. CDR3 length: 16 residues. V lost 4 bases and J 3 bases, leaving 20 bases between the germline ends. Worth noting for this clone: No antigen is known for it.

It was with 60 Vbeta and 13 Jbeta primers that the PCR ran. Here immunoSEQ multiplex PCR was the method, and the copy in TCRdb shows in-frame clones only, minus some. This sample has 60,000 or so clones; roughly 77% occur once, and the top ten carry about 3.3%. The origin of this receptor is a woman aged 40 to 49 in good health and CMV-seropositive. The genes are TRBV5-8 and TRBJ2-7; the D is unclear. The sample comprised PBMCs. This CDR3 reads CASSPPRVTGSYEQYF. Here the CDR3 DNA reads TGTGCCAGCAGCCCCCCCCGAGTAACCGGTAGCTACGAGCAGTACTTC.